This is a list of T cell receptor beta chains from one sample in a study of T cell repertoires in aging, cancer and after chemotherapy. TCRdb called the multiplex PCR reads again in MiXCR, with one record for every CDR3 protein. The sample consists of some 9,300 distinct CDR3 sequences, about 22% of them appearing once. Sequenced: blood. The receptors stem from a human donor with a blood cancer. The donor label of this sample is uncertain. The CDR3 runs from the conserved cysteine through the conserved F or W. Part of the rows lack a size; the others show once, few, many or a class for expanded clones.

J | size | V | CDR3
TRBJ2-1 | medium-sized | TRBV6-5 | CASTTLAGLYNEQFF
TRBJ1-1 | NA | TRBV20-1 | CGRGRGREGAFF
TRBJ2-5 | few | TRBV7-2 | CASSLDRGLETQYF
TRBJ2-2 | many | TRBV5-1 | CASSLRLIGNTGELFF
TRBJ2-1 | NA | TRBV12-3/TRBV12-4 | CASNRAGLAGGHNEQFF
TRBJ2-5 | medium-sized | TRBV19 | CASSGLAVETQYF
TRBJ2-4 | few | TRBV5-1 | CASSLEHGFIQYF
TRBJ2-5 | medium-sized | TRBV6-6 | CASSYNGLAGGETQYF
TRBJ2-7 | medium-sized | TRBV6-5 | CASSYDGGLAAYEQYF
TRBJ1-4 | NA | TRBV28 | CASRATGATNEKLFF
TRBJ1-2 | NA | TRBV11-2 | CASSQGQSYGYTF
TRBJ2-1 | few | TRBV7-9 | CASSFDNEQFF
TRBJ2-5 | medium-sized | TRBV27 | CASSMSSGQETQYF
TRBJ1-1 | NA | TRBV6-1 | CASTGGQGEAFF
TRBJ2-4 | medium-sized | TRBV19 | CASSIGGRVWTSGNIQYF
TRBJ2-3 | NA | TRBV5-4 | CASRPDRGSSDTQYF
TRBJ2-5 | NA | TRBV10-2 | CASRAAGETQYF
TRBJ2-5 | few | TRBV6-5 | CASSPPGRRGTQYF